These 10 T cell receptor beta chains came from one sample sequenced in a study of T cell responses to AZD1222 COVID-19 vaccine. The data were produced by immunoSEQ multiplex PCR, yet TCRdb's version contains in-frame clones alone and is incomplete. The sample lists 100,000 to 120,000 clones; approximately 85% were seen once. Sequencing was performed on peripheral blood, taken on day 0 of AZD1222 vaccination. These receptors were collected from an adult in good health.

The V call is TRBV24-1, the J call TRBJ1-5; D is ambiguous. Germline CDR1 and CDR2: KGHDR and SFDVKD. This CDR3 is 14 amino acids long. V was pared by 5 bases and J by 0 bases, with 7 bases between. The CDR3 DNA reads TGTGCCACCAGTGGTTTTGGTAGCAATCAGCCCCAGCATTTT. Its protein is CATSGFGSNQPQHF.

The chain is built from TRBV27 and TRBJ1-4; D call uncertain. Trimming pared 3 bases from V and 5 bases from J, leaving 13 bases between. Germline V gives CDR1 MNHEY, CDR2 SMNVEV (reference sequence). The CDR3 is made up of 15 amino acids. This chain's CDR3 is CASSFGHLINEKLFF. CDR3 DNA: TGTGCCAGCAGTTTTGGCCACCTTATCAATGAAAAACTGTTTTTT. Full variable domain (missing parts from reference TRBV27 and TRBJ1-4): EAQVTQNPRYLITVTGKKLTVTCSQNMNHEYMSWYRQDPGLGLRQIYYSMNVEVTDKGDVPEGYKVSRKEKRNFPLILESPSPNQTSLYFCASSFGHLINEKLFFGSGTQLSVL.

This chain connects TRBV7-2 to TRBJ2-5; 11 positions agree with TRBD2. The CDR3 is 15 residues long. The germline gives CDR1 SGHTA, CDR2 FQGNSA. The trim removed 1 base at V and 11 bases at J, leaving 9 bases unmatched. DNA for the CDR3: TGTGCCAGCAGCTTAGATGGACTAGCGGGTGTAGGGCAGTACTTC. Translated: CASSLDGLAGVGQYF.

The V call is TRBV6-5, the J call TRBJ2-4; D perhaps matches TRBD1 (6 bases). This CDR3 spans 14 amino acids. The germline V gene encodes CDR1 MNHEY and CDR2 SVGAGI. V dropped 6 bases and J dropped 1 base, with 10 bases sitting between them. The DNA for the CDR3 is TGTGCCAGCAGGAACAGGGTTGCCAAAAACATTCAGTACTTC. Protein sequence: CASRNRVAKNIQYF.

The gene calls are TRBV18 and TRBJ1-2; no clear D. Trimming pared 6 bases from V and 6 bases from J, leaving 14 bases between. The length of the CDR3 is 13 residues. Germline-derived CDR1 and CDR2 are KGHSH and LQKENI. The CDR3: CASSPARADGYTF. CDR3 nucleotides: TGTGCCAGCTCCCCGGCGCGGGCGGATGGCTACACCTTC.

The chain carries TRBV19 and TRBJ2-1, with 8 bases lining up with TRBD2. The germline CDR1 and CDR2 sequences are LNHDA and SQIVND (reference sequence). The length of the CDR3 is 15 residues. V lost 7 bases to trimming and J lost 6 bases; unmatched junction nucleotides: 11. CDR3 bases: TGTGCCAGTACTCTGGACGGGAGGGCCTCCAATGAGCAGTTCTTC. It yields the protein CASTLDGRASNEQFF. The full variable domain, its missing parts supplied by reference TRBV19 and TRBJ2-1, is DGGITQSPKYLFRKEGQNVTLSCEQNLNHDAMYWYRQDPGQGLRLIYYSQIVNDFQKGDIAEGYSVSREKKESFPLTVTSAQKNPTAFYLCASTLDGRASNEQFFGPGTRLTVL.

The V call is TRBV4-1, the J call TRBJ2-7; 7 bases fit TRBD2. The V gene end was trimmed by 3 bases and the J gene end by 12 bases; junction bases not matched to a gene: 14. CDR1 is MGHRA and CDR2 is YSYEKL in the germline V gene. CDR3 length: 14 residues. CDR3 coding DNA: TGCGCCAGCAGCCACAGGGCGGGAGATGTAGAGGTGTACTTC. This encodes CASSHRAGDVEVYF.

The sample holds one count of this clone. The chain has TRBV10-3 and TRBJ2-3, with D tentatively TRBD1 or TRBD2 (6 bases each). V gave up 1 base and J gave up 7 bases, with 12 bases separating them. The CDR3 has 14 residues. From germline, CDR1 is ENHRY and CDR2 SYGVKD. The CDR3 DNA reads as TGTGCCATCAGTGAGTACGGGGGCATGAATACGCAGTATTTT. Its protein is CAISEYGGMNTQYF.

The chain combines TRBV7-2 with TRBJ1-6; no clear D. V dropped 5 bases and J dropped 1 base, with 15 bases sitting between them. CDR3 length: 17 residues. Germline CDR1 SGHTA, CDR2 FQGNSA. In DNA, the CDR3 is TGTGCCAGCAGCCCGAAGGGTAGGGCGTCCTATAATTCACCCCTCCACTTT. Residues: CASSPKGRASYNSPLHF.

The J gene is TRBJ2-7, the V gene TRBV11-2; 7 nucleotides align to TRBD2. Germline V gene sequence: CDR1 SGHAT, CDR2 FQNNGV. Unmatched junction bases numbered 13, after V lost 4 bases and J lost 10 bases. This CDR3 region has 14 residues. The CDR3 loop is CASSSLDGTTAQYF. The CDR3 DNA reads TGTGCCAGCAGCTCGTTAGACGGGACTACCGCCCAGTACTTC.